This T cell receptor (beta chain) was observed in a study of early T cells in non-severe SARS-CoV-2 infection. In the study overall: Chains from this unsorted whole-blood bulk RNA could not be paired. Study outcomes and limitations: Sequences matched to VDJdb favored anti-spike CD8 responses, while private and CD4 specificities were missed.

Germline CDR1 SGHVS, CDR2 FQNEAQ. This CDR3 has 16 amino acids. Attached unique molecular identifiers marked individual cDNA molecules. Via MiXCR, TCRdb re-called the 5' RACE reads, giving one row per CDR3 protein. Of tens of thousands of distinct CDR3 sequences listed, approximately 6% are singletons. In the case of this clonotype: Its antigen remains unidentified. Possible read error: a much larger clone is one base away.

The origin of this receptor is an adult who was a healthcare worker with PCR-confirmed SARS-CoV-2 infection or an uninfected control (not recorded which). The V gene is TRBV7-8, the J gene TRBJ2-5; D perhaps matches TRBD2 (6 bases). The sequencing used whole blood, collected at baseline. CDR3 residues: CTSSLAATLGQETQYF. CDR3 in DNA: TGTACCAGCAGCTTAGCGGCGACTTTGGGCCAAGAGACCCAGTACTTC.